The 22 T cell receptor beta chains below all came from one sample that was sequenced in a study of blood T cell repertoires in COVID-19. This table comes from immunoSEQ multiplex PCR, and its TCRdb copy is limited to in-frame clones, with some not included. The table has roughly 290,000 clones, around 85% seen once. The sample comprised PBMCs or T cells enriched from blood (not recorded which). Every receptor here comes from a woman in her twenties or thirties who had recovered from COVID-19.

This chain links TRBV28 with TRBJ2-2; D possibly corresponds to TRBD1 (6 bases). The CDR3 contains 14 residues. Trimming shortened V by 8 bases and J by 6 bases, and 16 bases separated the two germline ends. Germline lookup yields CDR1 MDHEN and CDR2 SYDVKM. The CDR3 bases are TGTGCCAGCGGCAGAGGCAGGGGTGCCGGGGAGCTGTTTTTT. This gives the protein CASGRGRGAGELFF.

V is TRBV9 and J is TRBJ2-7, with 7 bases that match TRBD2. Germline CDR1 is SGDLS and CDR2 is YYNGEE. The trim removed 7 bases at V and 0 bases at J, leaving 10 bases unmatched. CDR3 length: 15 residues. This CDR3 reads CASSSGDYLSYEQYF. The CDR3 DNA is TGTGCCAGCTCATCGGGGGACTACCTCTCCTACGAGCAGTACTTC. Together with reference TRBV9 and TRBJ2-7, the CDR3 gives the full variable domain: DSGVTQTPKHLITATGQRVTLRCSPRSGDLSVYWYQQSLDQGLQFLIQYYNGEERAKGNILERFSAQQFPDLHSELNLSSLELGDSALYFCASSSGDYLSYEQYFGPGTRLTVT.

The V and J genes are TRBV27 and TRBJ1-2; TRBD1 matches 8 bases. V gave up 5 bases and J gave up 7 bases; unmatched junction bases: 3. This CDR3 is 12 amino acids long. Germline-derived CDR1 and CDR2 are MNHEY and SMNVEV (reference sequence). The CDR3 region has the DNA TGTGCCAGCAGTGGACAGGGACGTGGCTACACCTTC. The encoded protein is CASSGQGRGYTF.

The rearrangement links TRBV6-2 or TRBV6-3 to TRBJ2-5, with D possibly TRBD2 on 6 matching bases. V lost 2 bases, J lost 4 bases, and 14 bases lay in between. The CDR3 extends over 15 amino acids. CDR1 MNHEY and CDR2 SVGEGT come from the germline V gene. CDR3 sequence reads: CASSYPGLTRETQYF. The DNA for the CDR3 is TGTGCCAGCAGTTACCCGGGCCTGACTAGAGAGACCCAGTACTTC.

CDR3 in amino acids: CASSATTGTGGATSRTLTF. The CDR3 DNA reads as TGTGCCAGTAGTGCAACTACCGGGACAGGGGGCGCGACGAGTCGGACGTTGACCTTC. The J gene is TRBJ1-2, the V gene TRBV19; TRBD1 matches at 12 bases. The CDR3 length is 19 residues. J lost 14 bases, V lost 5 bases, and 27 bases had no gene match. CDR1 is LNHDA, CDR2 SQIVND, per germline (reference sequence).

This chain uses TRBV18 with TRBJ1-4; maybe TRBD1 (5 bases). Deletions cut 3 bases from V and 3 bases from J, with 11 bases between. Germline-derived CDR1 and CDR2 are KGHSH and LQKENI. The CDR3 is 15 amino acids. DNA for the CDR3: TGTGCCAGCTCACCCCGACAGAACCCTAATGAAAAACTGTTTTTT. Its protein product is CASSPRQNPNEKLFF.

CDR3 bases: TGCAGTGCTAGTCAGACAGGGGGCGTACGTTATGGCTACACCTTC. It specifies CSASQTGGVRYGYTF. The rearrangement uses TRBV20-1 and TRBJ1-2, with 10 bases aligning to TRBD1. The length of the CDR3 is 15 residues. Germline CDR1 DFQATT, CDR2 SNEGSKA (reference sequence). Trimming cost V 3 bases and J 5 bases; bases outside gene matches: 9.

The genes are TRBV25-1 and TRBJ2-7; D is uncertain. The CDR3 loop spans 14 amino acids. Trimming removed 5 bases from V and 0 bases from J, with 11 bases in between. Germline CDR1 MGHDK, CDR2 SYGVNS. This CDR3 is CASSPQVNSYEQYF. CDR3 sequence (DNA): TGTGCCAGCAGTCCCCAGGTGAACTCCTACGAGCAGTACTTC.

The chain employs TRBV28 and TRBJ1-5; possible D gene TRBD1, 5 bases. Looked up from germline, CDR1 is MDHEN and CDR2 is SYDVKM. The CDR3 contains 17 residues. Trimming shortened V by 3 bases and J by 1 base, and 16 bases separated the two germline ends. The CDR3, as DNA: TGTGCCAGCAGTTTCCGACAGTTAACCCGAAGCAATCAGCCCCAGCATTTT. Translated: CASSFRQLTRSNQPQHF.

CDR3 amino acids: CASSEVRGAGYGYTF. The CDR3, as DNA: TGCGCCAGCAGTGAGGTCCGGGGGGCGGGCTATGGCTACACCTTC. V gene TRBV10-2 combines with J gene TRBJ1-2; maybe TRBD1 (6 bases). Germline loops: CDR1 WSHSY, CDR2 SAAADI. This CDR3 has 15 residues. Deletions cut 2 bases from V and 4 bases from J, with 14 bases between.

V is TRBV19 and J is TRBJ2-7; 14 bases line up with TRBD2. In germline, CDR1 is LNHDA, CDR2 SQIVND (reference sequence). After removal of 3 bases from V and 5 bases from J, the junction contained 0 bases not matched to a gene. This CDR3 comprises 14 residues. CDR3 loop: CASSMGLAGDEQYF. CDR3 in DNA: TGTGCCAGTAGTATGGGACTAGCGGGAGACGAGCAGTACTTC.

This clone showed up just a few times. The gene calls are TRBV15 and TRBJ2-7, with D possibly TRBD2 on 6 matching bases. Germline CDR1 reads LNHNV; CDR2 reads YYDKDF (reference sequence). V was pared by 5 bases and J by 0 bases, with 17 bases between. This CDR3 has 16 amino acids. The CDR3 DNA reads TGTGCCACCAGCCGTTTCCGGGACTTGAGCTCCTACGAGCAGTACTTC. Translated: CATSRFRDLSSYEQYF.

The J gene is TRBJ1-1, the V gene TRBV27; TRBD1 might be the D (6 bases). Germline loops: CDR1 MNHEY, CDR2 SMNVEV (reference sequence). The CDR3 has 15 amino acids. V was shortened by 3 bases and J by 4 bases, with 15 bases between the two germline ends. The CDR3 reads CASSFSRGRGTEAFF. Here the CDR3 DNA reads TGTGCCAGCAGTTTCTCCAGGGGTAGGGGCACTGAAGCTTTCTTT.

The chain combines TRBV4-1 with TRBJ2-5; D might be TRBD1 (6 bases). The V gene's germline CDR1 is MGHRA and CDR2 YSYEKL. V lost 2 bases to trimming and J lost 4 bases, with 14 bases between them. CDR3 length: 15 amino acids. CDR3 residues: CASSQKGHQAETQYF. In nucleotides, the CDR3 is TGCGCCAGCAGCCAAAAGGGACATCAAGCAGAGACCCAGTACTTC.

The rearrangement joins TRBV7-2 to TRBJ2-1, with 11 bases matching TRBD2. The CDR3 runs 15 residues. Germline values: CDR1 SGHTA, CDR2 FQGNSA. Trimming cost V 5 bases and J 6 bases; bases outside gene matches: 6. The CDR3 bases are TGTGCCAGCAGCCCGTTAGCGGGGGGGACCAATGAGCAGTTCTTC. This codes for CASSPLAGGTNEQFF.

This chain links TRBV29-1 with TRBJ2-1; D gene ambiguous. This CDR3 is built from 18 residues. Germline V gene sequence: CDR1 SQVTM, CDR2 ANQGSEA. V was clipped by 5 bases and J by 0 bases, with 23 bases between them. The CDR3 DNA follows: TGCAGCGTTCACCTGCGCAGGTGGCAACAGAGCTCCTACAATGAGCAGTTCTTC. This sequence encodes CSVHLRRWQQSSYNEQFF.

V usage is TRBV7-9 and J usage is TRBJ2-7; 9 bases are a match to TRBD1. CDR1 is SEHNR, CDR2 FQNEAQ, per germline (reference sequence). The CDR3 is 13 residues long. After removal of 6 bases from V and 6 bases from J, the junction contained 6 bases not matched to a gene. Here the CDR3 DNA reads TGTGCCAGCAGACCGGGACAGGGTTCCGAGCAGTACTTC. Protein sequence: CASRPGQGSEQYF. Complete variable domain (other parts from reference TRBV7-9 and TRBJ2-7): DTGVSQNPRHKITKRGQNVTFRCDPISEHNRLYWYRQTLGQGPEFLTYFQNEAQLEKSRLLSDRFSAERPKGSFSTLEIQRTEQGDSAMYLCASRPGQGSEQYFGPGTRLTVT.

This chain uses TRBV9 with TRBJ1-3; D unresolved. This CDR3 contains 16 residues. Germline CDR1 is SGDLS and CDR2 is YYNGEE. V lost 4 bases, J lost 0 bases, and 14 bases lay in between. Written as DNA, the CDR3 is TGTGCCAGCAGCCCCGCAGGCCGCTTCTCTGGAAACACCATATATTTT. Amino acids: CASSPAGRFSGNTIYF.

The chain recombines TRBV5-4 with TRBJ1-1; TRBD1 matches at 8 bases. V lost 4 bases, J lost 1 base, and 3 bases stayed unmatched. CDR3 length: 14 amino acids. Germline CDR1 is SGHNT and CDR2 is YYREEE (reference sequence). The CDR3 DNA sequence: TGTGCCAGCAGCAACAGGGGGGAGAACACTGAAGCTTTCTTT. Its protein product is CASSNRGENTEAFF.

The chain links TRBV15 to TRBJ2-1, with 7 nucleotides matching TRBD2. After removal of 6 bases from V and 5 bases from J, the junction contained 4 bases not matched to a gene. CDR1 is LNHNV and CDR2 is YYDKDF in the germline V gene (reference sequence). The CDR3 has 13 amino acids. The CDR3 spells CATRREIHNEQFF. The CDR3 DNA sequence: TGTGCCACCAGGCGGGAGATCCACAATGAGCAGTTCTTC. Based on the CDR3 plus reference TRBV15 and TRBJ2-1, the full variable domain is DAMVIQNPRYQVTQFGKPVTLSCSQTLNHNVMYWYQQKSSQAPKLLFHYYDKDFNNEADTPDNFQSRRPNTSFCFLDIRSPGLGDTAMYLCATRREIHNEQFFGPGTRLTVL.

This rearrangement joins TRBV5-6 to TRBJ1-2, with a weak D call TRBD1 (5 bases). V was cut by 2 bases and J by 3 bases, with 11 bases left in between. This CDR3 is 14 amino acids long. Germline CDR1 reads SGHDT; CDR2 reads YYEEEE. The CDR3 nucleotides are TGTGCCAGCAGCTTCCCCAGGGTCGACTATGGCTACACCTTC. Protein sequence: CASSFPRVDYGYTF.

The V gene is TRBV10-3, the J gene TRBJ2-3; TRBD1 is a possible D gene (6 bases). Trimming stripped 3 bases from V and 2 bases from J, with 15 bases between. Germline-derived CDR1 and CDR2 are ENHRY and SYGVKD. This CDR3 has 16 residues. CDR3 loop: CAISDKDSSDTDTQYF. CDR3 bases: TGTGCCATCAGTGACAAGGACAGTTCTGACACAGATACGCAGTATTTT.